This T cell receptor (beta chain) appears in the sequencing data of a study of T cell changes during pregnancy in multiple sclerosis. With 1 base clipped from V and 4 bases from J, the junction kept 11 bases outside the gene matches. Per the germline V gene, CDR1 is SEHNR and CDR2 is FQNEAQ (reference sequence). This CDR3 comprises 19 residues. This table comes from immunoSEQ multiplex PCR, and its TCRdb copy is limited to in-frame clones, with some not included. The data hold over 90,000 clones, with approximately 93% observed a single time. Sequencing used peripheral blood, obtained after pregnancy. The chain is built from TRBV7-9 and TRBJ2-5, with 14 positions matching TRBD2. This TCR was recovered from a female donor with multiple sclerosis, enrolled in a pregnancy study. The CDR3 DNA reads as TGTGCCAGCAGCTTAGGGGGACTAGCGGGAGCGGTGGTTGGAGAGACCCAGTACTTC. Its protein is CASSLGGLAGAVVGETQYF.